The entry below gives a single TCR beta chain sequence along with its context. Antigen unknown. The data stem from a study of beta chain features in type 1 diabetes. Expressed TCRB transcripts got sequenced, as all isolated RNA was reverse transcribed. TCRdb's table, derived via immunoSEQ multiplex PCR, lists solely in-frame clones and lacks some. Among 600,000 to 700,000 clones, around 12% were seen once, and the ten largest hold about 0.11%. The study, taken as a whole, reports: Cells that show high TCR expression could be over-represented by cDNA sequencing. Among all four CD4+ subsets, Type 1 diabetes patients had TCRB CDR3s that were moderately but significantly shorter.

CDR3 size: 13 residues. The V and J ends lost 1 base and 7 bases respectively, with 10 bases between them. CDR1 SGHDN and CDR2 FVKESK come from the germline V gene. The sample was naive CD4+ T cells from blood. This TCR was recovered from a man aged 25-45 years with type 1 diabetes. The rearrangement joins TRBV14 to TRBJ1-2; D gene uncertain. This CDR3 is CASSQARVLGYTF. The CDR3 DNA reads as TGTGCCAGCAGCCAAGCGAGGGTTCTTGGCTACACCTTC.